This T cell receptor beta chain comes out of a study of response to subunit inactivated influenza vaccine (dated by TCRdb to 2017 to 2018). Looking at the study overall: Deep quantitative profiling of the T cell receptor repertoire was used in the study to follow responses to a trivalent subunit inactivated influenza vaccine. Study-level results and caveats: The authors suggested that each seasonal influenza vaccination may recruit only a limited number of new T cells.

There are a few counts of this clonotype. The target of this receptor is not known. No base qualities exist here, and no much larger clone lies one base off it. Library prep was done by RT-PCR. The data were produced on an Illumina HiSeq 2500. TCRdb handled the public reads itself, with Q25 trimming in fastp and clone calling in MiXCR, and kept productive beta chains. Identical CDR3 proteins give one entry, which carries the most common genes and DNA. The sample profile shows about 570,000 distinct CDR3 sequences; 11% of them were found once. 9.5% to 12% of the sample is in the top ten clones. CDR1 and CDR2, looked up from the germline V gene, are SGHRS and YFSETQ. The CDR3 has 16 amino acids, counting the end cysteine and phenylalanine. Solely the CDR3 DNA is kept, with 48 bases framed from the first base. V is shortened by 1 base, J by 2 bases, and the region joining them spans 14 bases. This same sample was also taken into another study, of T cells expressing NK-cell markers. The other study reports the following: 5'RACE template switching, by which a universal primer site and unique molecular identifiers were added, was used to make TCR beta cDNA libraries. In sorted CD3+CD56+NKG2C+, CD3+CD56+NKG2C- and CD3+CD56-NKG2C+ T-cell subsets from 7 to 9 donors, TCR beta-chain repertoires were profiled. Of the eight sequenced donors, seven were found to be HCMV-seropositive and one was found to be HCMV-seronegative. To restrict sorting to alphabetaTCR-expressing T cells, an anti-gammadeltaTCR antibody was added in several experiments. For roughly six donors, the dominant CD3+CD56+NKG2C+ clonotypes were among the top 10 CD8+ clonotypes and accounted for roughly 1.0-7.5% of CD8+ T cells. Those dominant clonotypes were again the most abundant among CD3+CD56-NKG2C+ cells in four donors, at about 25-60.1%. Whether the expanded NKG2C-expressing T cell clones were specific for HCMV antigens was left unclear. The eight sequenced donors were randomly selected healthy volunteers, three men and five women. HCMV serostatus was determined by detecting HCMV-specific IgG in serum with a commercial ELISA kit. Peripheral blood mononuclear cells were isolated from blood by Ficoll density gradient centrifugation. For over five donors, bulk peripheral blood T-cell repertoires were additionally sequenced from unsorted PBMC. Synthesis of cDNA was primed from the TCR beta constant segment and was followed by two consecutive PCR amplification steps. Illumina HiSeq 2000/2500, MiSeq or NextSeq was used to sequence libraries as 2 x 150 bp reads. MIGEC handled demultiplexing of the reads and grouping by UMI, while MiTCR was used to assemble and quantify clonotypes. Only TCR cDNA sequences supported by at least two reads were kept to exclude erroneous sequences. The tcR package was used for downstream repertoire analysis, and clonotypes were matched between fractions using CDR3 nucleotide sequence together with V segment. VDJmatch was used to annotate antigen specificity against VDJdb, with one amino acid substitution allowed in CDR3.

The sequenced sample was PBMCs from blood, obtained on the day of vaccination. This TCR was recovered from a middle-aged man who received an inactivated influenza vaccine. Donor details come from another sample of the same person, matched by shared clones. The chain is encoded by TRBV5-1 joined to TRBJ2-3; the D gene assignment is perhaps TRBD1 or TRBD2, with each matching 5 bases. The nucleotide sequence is TGCGCCAGCAGCTTGCCCTCCGGGACCCCCACAGATACGCAGTATTTT. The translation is CASSLPSGTPTDTQYF.